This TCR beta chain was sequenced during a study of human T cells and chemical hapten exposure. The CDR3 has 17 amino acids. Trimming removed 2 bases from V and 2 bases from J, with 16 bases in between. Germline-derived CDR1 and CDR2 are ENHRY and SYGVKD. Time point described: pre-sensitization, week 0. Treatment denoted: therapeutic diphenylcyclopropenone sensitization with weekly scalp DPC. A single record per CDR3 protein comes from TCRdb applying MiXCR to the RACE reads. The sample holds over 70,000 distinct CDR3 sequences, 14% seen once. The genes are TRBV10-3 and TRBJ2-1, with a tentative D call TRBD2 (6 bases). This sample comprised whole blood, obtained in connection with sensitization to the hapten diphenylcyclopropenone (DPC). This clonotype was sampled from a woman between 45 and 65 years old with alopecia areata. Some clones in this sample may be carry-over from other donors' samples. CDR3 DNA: TGTGCCATCAGTGAGGCCCAAAGGACTACCACCTACAATGAGCAGTTCTTC. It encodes CAISEAQRTTTYNEQFF.